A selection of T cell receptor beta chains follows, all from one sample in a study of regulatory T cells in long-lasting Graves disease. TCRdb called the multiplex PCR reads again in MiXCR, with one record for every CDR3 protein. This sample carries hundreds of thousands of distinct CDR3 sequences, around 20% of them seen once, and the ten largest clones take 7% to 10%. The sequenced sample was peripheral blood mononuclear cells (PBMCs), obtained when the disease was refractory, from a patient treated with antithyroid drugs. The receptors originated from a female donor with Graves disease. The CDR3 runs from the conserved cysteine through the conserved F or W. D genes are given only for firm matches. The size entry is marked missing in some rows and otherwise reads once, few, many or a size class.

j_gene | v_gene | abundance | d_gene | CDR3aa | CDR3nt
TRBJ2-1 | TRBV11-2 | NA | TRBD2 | CASSLVGTSGKPYNEQFF | TGTGCCAGCAGCTTAGTTGGGACTAGCGGGAAGCCCTACAATGAGCAGTTCTTC
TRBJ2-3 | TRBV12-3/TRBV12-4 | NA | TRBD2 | CASRSTAAGVTVTQYF | TGTGCCAGCAGGTCGACGGCAGCGGGAGTAACTGTTACGCAGTATTTT
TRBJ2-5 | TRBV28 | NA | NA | CASMRDAQETQYF | TGTGCCAGCATGAGGGACGCACAAGAGACCCAGTACTTC
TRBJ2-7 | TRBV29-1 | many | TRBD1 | CSVATRDRGPLEQYF | TGCAGCGTTGCCACCCGGGACAGGGGGCCCTTGGAGCAGTACTTC
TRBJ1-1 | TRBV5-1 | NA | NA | CASSLGIGRSTEAFF | TGCGCCAGCAGCTTGGGAATCGGGAGGAGCACTGAAGCTTTCTTT
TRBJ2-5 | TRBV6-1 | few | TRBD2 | CASSLLAGGPFSETQYF | TGTGCCAGCAGCCTACTAGCGGGAGGGCCTTTTTCAGAGACCCAGTACTTC
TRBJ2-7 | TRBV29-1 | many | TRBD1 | CSVNTGQLYEQYF | TGCAGCGTAAATACGGGACAGCTCTACGAGCAGTACTTC
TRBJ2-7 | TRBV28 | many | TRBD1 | CASSGGTGGSYEQYF | TGTGCCAGCAGTGGAGGGACAGGGGGTTCCTACGAGCAGTACTTC
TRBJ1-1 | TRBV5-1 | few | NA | CASSLGAGLLRTEAFF | TGCGCCAGCAGCTTGGGGGCCGGGTTATTAAGGACTGAAGCTTTCTTT
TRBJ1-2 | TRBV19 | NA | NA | CAVLPGHQVGYTF | TGTGCCGTTCTCCCGGGCCATCAAGTTGGCTACACCTTC
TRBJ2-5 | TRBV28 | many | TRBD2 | CASSLWAGVETQYF | TGTGCCAGCAGTTTATGGGCGGGAGTGGAGACCCAGTACTTC
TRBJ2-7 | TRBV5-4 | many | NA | CASSGGPPSEQYF | TGTGCCAGCAGCGGGGGACCGCCGAGCGAGCAGTACTTC
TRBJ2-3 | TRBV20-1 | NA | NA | CSAETPVAVSTDTQYF | TGCAGTGCTGAAACTCCGGTGGCGGTGAGCACAGATACGCAGTATTTT
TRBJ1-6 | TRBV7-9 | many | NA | CASSQRGSPLHF | TGTGCCAGCAGCCAAAGGGGTTCACCCCTCCACTTT
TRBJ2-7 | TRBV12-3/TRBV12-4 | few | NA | CASSADLAGSYEQYF | TGTGCCAGCAGCGCGGATTTGGCAGGCTCCTACGAGCAGTACTTC
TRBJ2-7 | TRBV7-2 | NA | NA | CASREDYEQYF | TGTGCCAGCAGGGAAGATTACGAGCAGTACTTC
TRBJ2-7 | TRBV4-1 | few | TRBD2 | CASSQDEREGSYEQYF | TGCGCCAGCAGCCAAGATGAGCGGGAGGGTTCCTACGAGCAGTACTTC
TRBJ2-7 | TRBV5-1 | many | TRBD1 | CASSRGVTGGVGHYEQYF | TGCGCCAGCAGCCGTGGGGTCACAGGGGGCGTAGGACACTACGAGCAGTACTTC
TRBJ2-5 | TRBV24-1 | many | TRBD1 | CATSDIRDRVDQETQYF | TGTGCCACCAGTGATATCCGGGACAGAGTAGACCAAGAGACCCAGTACTTC
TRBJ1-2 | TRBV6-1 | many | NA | CASSPDNIGQGYTF | TGTGCCAGCAGTCCCGACAACATTGGACAGGGCTACACCTTC
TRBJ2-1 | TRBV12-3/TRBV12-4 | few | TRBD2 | CASSTAGGLGDEQFF | TGTGCCAGCAGCACAGCGGGAGGCCTGGGGGATGAGCAGTTCTTC
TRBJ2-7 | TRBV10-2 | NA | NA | CASSVTGHEQYF | TGCGCCAGCAGCGTGACAGGCCACGAGCAGTACTTC
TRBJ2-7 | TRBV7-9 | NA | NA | CASSSSRWRDLHEQYF | TGTGCCAGCAGCTCAAGTCGTTGGCGCGATCTACACGAGCAGTACTTC
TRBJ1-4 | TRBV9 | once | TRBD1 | CASSTGTVNEKLFF | TGTGCCAGCAGCACTGGGACAGTTAATGAAAAACTGTTTTTT
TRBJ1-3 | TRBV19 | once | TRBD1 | CASRGFPGQGSGNTIYF | TGTGCCAGTAGAGGATTTCCGGGACAGGGCTCTGGAAACACCATATATTTT
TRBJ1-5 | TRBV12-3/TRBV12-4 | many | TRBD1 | CASSLQGGGWNSNQPQHF | TGTGCCAGCAGTTTACAGGGGGGGGGGTGGAATAGCAATCAGCCCCAGCATTTT
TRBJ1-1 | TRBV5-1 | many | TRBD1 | CASSPLGKGQANTEAFF | TGCGCCAGCAGCCCGCTGGGGAAAGGACAGGCAAACACTGAAGCTTTCTTT
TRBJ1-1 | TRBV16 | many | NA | CASSQLVAKGSWAEAFF | TGTGCCAGCAGCCAATTAGTCGCAAAGGGCTCTTGGGCTGAAGCTTTCTTT
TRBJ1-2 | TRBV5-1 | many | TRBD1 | CASSLGQGTSYTF | TGCGCCAGCAGCCTGGGACAGGGTACAAGCTACACCTTC
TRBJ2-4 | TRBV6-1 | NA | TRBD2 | CASRGLGLAGDRKNIQYF | TGTGCCAGCAGAGGTTTGGGACTAGCGGGCGATCGAAAAAACATTCAGTACTTC
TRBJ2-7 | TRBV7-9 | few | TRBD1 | CASSLAPGQKRDEQYF | TGTGCCAGCAGCCTCGCCCCGGGACAGAAACGGGACGAGCAGTACTTC
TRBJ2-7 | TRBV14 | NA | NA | CASSQAILDTYAHEQYF | TGTGCCAGCAGCCAAGCTATCTTGGACACCTACGCGCACGAGCAGTACTTC
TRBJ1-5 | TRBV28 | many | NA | CASSDRGDSNQPQHF | TGTGCCAGCAGCGACCGGGGGGATAGCAATCAGCCCCAGCATTTT
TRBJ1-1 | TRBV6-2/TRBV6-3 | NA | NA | CASSYLQAGTEAFF | TGTGCCAGCAGTTACTTGCAGGCAGGGACTGAAGCTTTCTTT
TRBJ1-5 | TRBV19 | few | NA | CASGPLGQKNQPQHF | TGTGCCAGTGGGCCCCTGGGCCAGAAAAATCAGCCCCAGCATTTT
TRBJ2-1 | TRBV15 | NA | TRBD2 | CATSILAGAYNEQFF | TGTGCCACCAGCATACTAGCGGGAGCCTACAATGAGCAGTTCTTC
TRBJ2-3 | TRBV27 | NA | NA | CASSSKTRRSTDTQYF | TGTGCCAGCAGTTCCAAGACTAGGCGTAGCACAGATACGCAGTATTTT
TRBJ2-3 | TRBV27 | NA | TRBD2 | CACSYGRAGRDTQYF | TGTGCCTGCAGTTACGGGAGGGCGGGGAGAGATACGCAGTATTTT
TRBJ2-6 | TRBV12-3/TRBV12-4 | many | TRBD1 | CASSLGQASSGANVLTF | TGTGCCAGCAGTTTGGGACAGGCGAGCTCTGGGGCCAACGTCCTGACTTTC
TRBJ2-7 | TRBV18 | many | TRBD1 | CASSPTTGGEQYF | TGTGCCAGCTCACCTACGACAGGGGGCGAGCAGTACTTC
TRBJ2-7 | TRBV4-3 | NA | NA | CASSQGDHELYEQYF | TGCGCCAGCAGCCAAGGGGACCACGAGTTGTACGAGCAGTACTTC
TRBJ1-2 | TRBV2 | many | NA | CASSETESGYTF | TGTGCCAGCAGTGAAACGGAGAGTGGCTACACCTTC